This TCR beta chain was sequenced for a study of Ad26.COV2.S vaccination and SARS-CoV-2 variants. The overall study: The vaccine Ad26.COV2.S was put into the muscle once, or twice with 56 days between.

The length of the CDR3 is 20 residues. The J segment lost 3 bases and the V segment lost 4 bases, leaving 19 bases of the junction unmatched. The germline V gene encodes CDR1 SQVTM and CDR2 ANQGSEA. Notes on the study in general: It is possible that the TCR breadth and depth analyses underestimated the total T cell responses.

Treatment in this sample: roughly 19 received Ad26.COV2.S at low or high dose, single or two shots; a few received placebo; per-sample allocation not given. Sample collection was performed on day 63 after the first vaccine or placebo injection. It was an adult aged 18-55 years in Boston who was the donor. Assay used: immunoSEQ multiplex PCR; TCRdb lists only in-frame clones, some missing. Among about 480,000 clones listed, around 90% were seen once. A note on this clone: The target antigen is unknown.

The receptor was isolated from a person between 18 and 65 years old who received the Ad26.COV2.S COVID-19 vaccine or a placebo. The starting material was peripheral blood, obtained in a trial of Ad26.COV2.S vaccine versus placebo. This rearrangement joins TRBV29-1 to TRBJ2-1; TRBD2 aligns across 12 bases. The CDR3 loop reads CSVVPGLAGPTTTIYNEQFF. The CDR3, as DNA: TGCAGCGTTGTTCCGGGACTAGCGGGTCCAACCACCACAATCTACAATGAGCAGTTCTTC.